This T cell receptor (beta chain) was profiled in a study of CD8 T cells in Susac syndrome. Trimming stripped 4 bases from V and 1 base from J, with 12 bases between. Germline CDR1 SGHRS, CDR2 YFSETQ. The CDR3 is 15 residues long. The RNA, roughly 0.5 to 1 ug, was put through reverse transcription using random hexamers. Using its own MiXCR run on the immunoSEQ multiplex PCR reads, TCRdb lists one record per CDR3 protein. The table has 130,000 or so distinct CDR3 sequences, 96% seen once. The receptor comes from a human donor with Susac syndrome. This chain connects TRBV5-1 to TRBJ1-5; tentative D call: TRBD1 (5 bases). Source material: CD4+ T cells from PBMCs. In nucleotides, the CDR3 is TGCGCCAGCAGCCCGGGACCGCCGAGCAATCAGCCCCAGCATTTT. It yields the protein CASSPGPPSNQPQHF. The variable domain in full, completed from reference TRBV5-1 and TRBJ1-5, reads KAGVTQTPRYLIKTRGQQVTLSCSPISGHRSVSWYQQTPGQGLQFLFEYFSETQRNKGNFPGRFSGRQFSNSRSEMNVSTLELGDSALYLCASSPGPPSNQPQHFGDGTRLSIL.